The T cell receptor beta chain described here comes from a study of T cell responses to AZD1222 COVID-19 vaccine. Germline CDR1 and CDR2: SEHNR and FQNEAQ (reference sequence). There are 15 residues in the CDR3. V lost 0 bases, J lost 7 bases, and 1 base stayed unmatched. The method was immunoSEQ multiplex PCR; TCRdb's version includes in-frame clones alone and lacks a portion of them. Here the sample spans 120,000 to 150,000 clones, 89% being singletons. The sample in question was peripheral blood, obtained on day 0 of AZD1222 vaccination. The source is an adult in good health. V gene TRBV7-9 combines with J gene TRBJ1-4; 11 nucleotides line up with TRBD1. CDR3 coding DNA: TGTGCCAGCAGCTTAGCGGGACAGGGGGTTGAAAAACTGTTTTTT. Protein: CASSLAGQGVEKLFF.